Listed here are 18 T cell receptor beta chains from one sample, sequenced in a study. TCRdb redid the calling of the 5' RACE reads with MiXCR, one entry per CDR3 protein. The sample shows 4,000 to 6,500 distinct CDR3 sequences, around 70% of them seen only once. The sample comprised naive CD4+ T cells sorted from blood. Subset given: naive CD4+ T cells, CD4+CD45RA+CD25-. These receptors came from a female donor with breast cancer.

As for this clonotype: The junction does not match germline at one end; this may be a read error. The CDR3 sequence is CASSLAGTSGFYGQYF. For the CDR3, the DNA is TGTGCCAGCAGTTTAGCCGGGACTAGCGGGTTCTACGGGCAGTACTTC. This chain connects TRBV28 to TRBJ2-7; 12 bases agree with TRBD2. The CDR3 is made up of 16 amino acids. From germline, CDR1 is MDHEN and CDR2 SYDVKM. The entire variable domain, with the rest obtained from reference TRBV28 and TRBJ2-7, is as follows: DVKVTQSSRYLVKRTGEKVFLECVQDMDHENMFWYRQDPGLGLRLIYFSYDVKMKEKGDIPEGYSVSREKKERFSLILESASTNQTSMYLCASSLAGTSGFYGQYFGPGTRLTVT.

V gene TRBV5-1 combines with J gene TRBJ1-2; 9 bases agree with TRBD1. Looked up from germline, CDR1 is SGHRS and CDR2 is YFSETQ. V was clipped by 5 bases and J by 3 bases; unmatched bases: 5. The CDR3 is 14 amino acids. CDR3 nucleotide sequence: TGCGCCAGCAGACGGGACAGGGCGGACTATGGCTACACCTTC. Translated, it gives CASRRDRADYGYTF.

V is TRBV5-1 and J is TRBJ1-5; D is unresolved. This CDR3 has 14 residues. CDR1 is SGHRS and CDR2 is YFSETQ in the germline V gene. Trimming cost V 0 bases and J 5 bases, with 9 bases left between them. In DNA form, the CDR3 reads TGCGCCAGCAGCTTGGACGGGTTGCATCAGCCCCAGCATTTT. It codes for CASSLDGLHQPQHF. The variable domain in full, completed from reference TRBV5-1 and TRBJ1-5, reads KAGVTQTPRYLIKTRGQQVTLSCSPISGHRSVSWYQQTPGQGLQFLFEYFSETQRNKGNFPGRFSGRQFSNSRSEMNVSTLELGDSALYLCASSLDGLHQPQHFGDGTRLSIL.

Turning to this clonotype: The junction differs from germline at one of its ends, possibly a read error. The chain carries TRBV5-1 and TRBJ2-7, with D unresolved. This CDR3 is 12 amino acids long. The germline gives CDR1 SGHRS, CDR2 YFSETQ. As DNA, the CDR3 is TGCGCCAGGAGCTTGGACGGCGACGAGCAGTACTTC. It yields the protein CARSLDGDEQYF.

The gene calls are TRBV20-1 and TRBJ1-2; D may be TRBD1 (5 bases). V was clipped by 6 bases and J by 4 bases, with 9 bases between them. The CDR3 covers 11 residues. Germline CDR1 and CDR2: DFQATT and SNEGSKA (reference sequence). The CDR3 here is CSAWDLYGYTF. CDR3 bases: TGCAGTGCGTGGGACCTCTATGGCTACACCTTC.

J is TRBJ1-2 and V is TRBV27; D is unclear. V was shortened by 6 bases and J by 7 bases, with 21 bases between the two germline ends. This CDR3 is 15 amino acids long. The germline V gene has CDR1 MNHEY and CDR2 SMNVEV (reference sequence). CDR3 nucleotides: TGTGCCAGCAGCTCAAATACAGAACTATTGAGTGGCTACACCTTC. It is translated as CASSSNTELLSGYTF.

The rearrangement links TRBV2 to TRBJ2-5; 7 bases map to TRBD2. This CDR3 is 15 amino acids long. The germline V gene has CDR1 SNHLY and CDR2 FYNNEI. V lost 6 bases, J lost 4 bases, and 11 bases stayed unmatched. As DNA, the CDR3 is TGTGCCAGCAGACAAAGCGGGGCGGCCCGAGAGACCCAGTACTTC. This sequence encodes CASRQSGAARETQYF. The full variable domain, with the rest looked up from reference TRBV2 and TRBJ2-5, is EPEVTQTPSHQVTQMGQEVILRCVPISNHLYFYWYRQILGQKVEFLVSFYNNEISEKSEIFDDQFSVERPDGSNFTLKIRSTKLEDSAMYFCASRQSGAARETQYFGPGTRLLVL.

This clonotype was detected a few times. The rearrangement links TRBV29-1 to TRBJ2-1; D remains ambiguous. Germline assignment: CDR1 SQVTM and CDR2 ANQGSEA. CDR3 size: 15 residues. The V gene lost 2 bases and the J gene lost 0 bases, with 11 bases spanning the gap. The CDR3, as DNA: TGCAGCGTTGAACCGGACCGCAGCTCCTACAATGAGCAGTTCTTC. This gives the protein CSVEPDRSSYNEQFF.

The rearrangement uses TRBV12-3 or TRBV12-4 and TRBJ1-6; 7 nucleotides align to TRBD1. The CDR3 covers 13 residues. Unmatched junction bases numbered 3, after V lost 6 bases and J lost 7 bases. CDR3 nucleotides: TGTGCCAGCAGCACAGGGGCGAATTCACCCCTCCACTTT. Protein product: CASSTGANSPLHF.

V gene TRBV13 combines with J gene TRBJ2-4; 9 nucleotides align to TRBD1. Germline lookup yields CDR1 PRHDT and CDR2 FYEKMQ (reference sequence). With V trimmed by 3 bases and J by 1 base, 7 bases remained unmatched. The CDR3 loop spans 17 amino acids. DNA for the CDR3: TGTGCCAGCAGCTTCAGAGCCGGGACAGGGGCCAAAAACATTCAGTACTTC. It yields the protein CASSFRAGTGAKNIQYF. The full variable domain, rest sourced from reference TRBV13 and TRBJ2-4, is AAGVIQSPRHLIKEKRETATLKCYPIPRHDTVYWYQQGPGQDPQFLISFYEKMQSDKGSIPDRFSAQQFSDYHSELNMSSLELGDSALYFCASSFRAGTGAKNIQYFGAGTRLSVL.

The V call is TRBV7-3, the J call TRBJ2-3; a weak D match, TRBD2 (6 bases). V was clipped by 3 bases and J by 3 bases, with 19 bases between them. Germline V CDR1 and CDR2: SGHTA, FQGTGA. This CDR3 is 17 amino acids long. The CDR3 DNA reads as TGTGCCAGCAGCTTCGTAGCGGACCCGAGGGTAACAGATACGCAGTATTTT. It yields the protein CASSFVADPRVTDTQYF.

V gene TRBV9 combines with J gene TRBJ1-2; 7 nucleotides line up with TRBD1. V lost 4 bases to trimming and J lost 7 bases; unmatched junction nucleotides: 13. Germline CDR1 is SGDLS and CDR2 is YYNGEE. The CDR3 is 15 residues long. CDR3 loop: CASSPQGGTIGGYTF. CDR3 in DNA: TGTGCCAGCAGCCCCCAGGGGGGGACCATAGGTGGCTACACCTTC.

The chain links TRBV7-6 to TRBJ2-1; 7 bases agree with TRBD2. The CDR3 has 16 residues. The germline CDR1 and CDR2 sequences are SGHVS and FNYEAQ. V lost 0 bases and J lost 1; bases outside the gene matches: 3. DNA of the CDR3: TGTGCCAGCAGCTTAGCGGGGGGGGGTTCCTACAATGAGCAGTTCTTC. Protein: CASSLAGGGSYNEQFF.

The chain links TRBV30 to TRBJ2-6; D ambiguous. The CDR3 loop spans 14 amino acids. With 3 bases removed from V and 2 bases from J, the gap between germline ends came to 8 bases. The germline gives CDR1 GTSNPN, CDR2 SVGIG (reference sequence). Here the CDR3 DNA reads TGTGCCTGGAGCGTTGTGGCTGGGGCCAACGTCCTGACTTTC. Encoded protein: CAWSVVAGANVLTF.

Of note for this clonotype: A read error may account for a junction end that differs from germline. This chain connects TRBV12-3 or TRBV12-4 to TRBJ2-7; unclear D gene. The CDR3 contains 13 residues. CDR3 sequence (DNA): TGTGCCAGCAGCTTAGCCCGACCCTACGAGCAGTACTTC. Amino acid sequence: CASSLARPYEQYF.

J is TRBJ2-6 and V is TRBV5-1; D ambiguous. In germline, CDR1 is SGHRS, CDR2 YFSETQ. Trimming removed 1 base at V and 0 bases at J, with 8 bases between. The CDR3 covers 16 residues. The CDR3 reads CASSLSPGSGANVLTF. The CDR3 DNA follows: TGCGCCAGCAGCTTGAGTCCCGGCTCTGGGGCCAACGTCCTGACTTTC.

This clonotype was seen just once. The V and J genes are TRBV12-3 or TRBV12-4 and TRBJ1-2, with unresolved D. V lost 3 bases and J lost 5, with 13 bases in between. The CDR3 extends over 14 amino acids. The CDR3 loop reads CASSFDIDGYGYTF. The DNA for the CDR3 is TGTGCCAGCAGTTTTGACATAGATGGATATGGCTACACCTTC.

The gene calls are TRBV29-1 and TRBJ2-3, with D tentatively TRBD1 or TRBD2 (5 bases each). In germline, CDR1 is SQVTM, CDR2 ANQGSEA. This CDR3 spans 10 amino acids. V was clipped by 6 bases and J by 5 bases, with 6 bases between them. CDR3 residues: CSVRGDTQYF. CDR3 sequence (DNA): TGCAGCGTGAGGGGAGATACGCAGTATTTT.